Included here is one T cell receptor beta chain sequence, with context. The antigen is unknown. This CDR3 is 16 amino acids long. In germline, CDR1 is SGHNT, CDR2 YYREEE (reference sequence). Germline trimming cut 3 bases from V and 4 bases from J; bases unmatched to any gene: 6. Both 60 Vbeta primers and 13 Jbeta primers went into the PCR. Methods used by the authors: About 12 million of the approximately 80 million unique TCR beta chains counted in a later analysis were shared. The table came from immunoSEQ multiplex PCR; TCRdb's copy has only in-frame clones and leaves some out. The V and J calls and clone size are taken from that table; D and trimming were inferred from the DNA. The sample comprises fewer than 200,000 clones, around 82% of which are singletons, and approximately 1.6% rests with the top ten. The data stem from a study of cytomegalovirus exposure and HLA in healthy donors. Study-wide findings and caveats: A later analysis appeared to link common viral pathogens to several of the most significant clusters. TCR beta sequences reportedly predicted most subjects' HLA-A and HLA-B alleles accurately.

The donors, nominally healthy at sampling, likely had unrecorded immune exposures. Sequencing used PBMCs. The sequence was collected from a man between 40 and 49 years old in good health and CMV-seropositive. The chain uses TRBV5-4 and TRBJ1-6; 8 positions agree with TRBD1. CDR3 sequence reads: CASSSGQDDYNSPLHF. The CDR3 nucleotides read TGTGCCAGCAGCTCGGGACAGGACGATTATAATTCACCCCTCCACTTT.